The text below deals with one T cell receptor (beta chain). The data belong to a study of a mutant IDH1 vaccine in newly diagnosed glioma. The protocol was immunoSEQ multiplex PCR, while the TCRdb copy is restricted to in-frame clones and leaves out a portion. The table lists about 54,000 clones, 80% to 90% of them singletons. As to time point: baseline, week 1 (first vaccination visit). Sample treatment: pre-vaccination baseline after standard-of-care therapy. Germline V CDR1 and CDR2: SGHTA, FQGNSA. The CDR3 has 15 residues. V lost 5 bases and J lost 4; bases outside the gene matches: 10. The chain recombines TRBV7-2 with TRBJ2-7; TRBD1 matches at 8 bases. Specimen: PBMCs, collected from a glioma patient treated with radiotherapy, temozolomide or both. The receptor was derived from a man between 18 and 29 years old with glioma. The CDR3 DNA reads as TGTGCCAGCAGCCGCGACAGGGGAGCACAGTACGAGCAGTACTTC. The encoded protein is CASSRDRGAQYEQYF.